These 21 T cell receptor beta chains came from one sample sequenced in a study of T cells expressing NK-cell markers. TCRdb re-called the 5' RACE reads; every CDR3 protein appears as one record, without DNA. The sample table includes approximately 380,000 distinct CDR3 sequences. What was sequenced was blood T cells: a sorted CD56 or NKG2C T cell subset, CD4+ or CD8+ T cells, or bulk PBMC T cells (not recorded which). These receptors originate from a man aged 18-70 years in good health.

The chain has TRBV18 and TRBJ2-3; the TCRdb D gene call, TRBD2, has no DNA to confirm it. The CDR3 is 15 amino acids. Germline CDR1 KGHSH, CDR2 LQKENI. CDR3 loop: CASSPRLAVTDTQYF.

V and J are TRBV29-1 and TRBJ2-1; the TCRdb call, TRBD1, lacks DNA for checking. Germline CDR1 and CDR2: SQVTM and ANQGSEA. The CDR3 is 12 amino acids. This chain's CDR3 is CSVADRVNEQFF.

This chain links TRBV6-1 with TRBJ2-7. Germline-derived CDR1 and CDR2 are MNHNS and SASEGT. The length of the CDR3 is 13 residues. CDR3: CASSAGNFYEQYF.

The chain links TRBV6-1 to TRBJ1-4. The CDR3 length is 15 residues. The germline V gene has CDR1 MNHNS and CDR2 SASEGT. The CDR3 here is CASSPVWTSNEKLFF.

This sequence joins TRBV10-3 and TRBJ2-1; the D call from TCRdb, TRBD1, cannot be confirmed without DNA. CDR3 length: 12 residues. Germline values: CDR1 ENHRY, CDR2 SYGVKD. The CDR3: CAISPDVHEQFF.

The chain links TRBV7-9 to TRBJ1-5. The germline V gene encodes CDR1 SEHNR and CDR2 FQNEAQ (reference sequence). The CDR3 is 16 amino acids. CDR3 amino acids: CASSFIGGGRNQPQHF.

The chain's CDR3 is CASSMVGEQYF. The rearrangement uses TRBV6-6 and TRBJ2-7. Germline V gene data show CDR1 as MNHNY and CDR2 as SVGAGI (reference sequence). The CDR3 covers 11 residues.

The chain couples TRBV6-2 or TRBV6-3 to TRBJ1-1; the D call from TCRdb, TRBD1, cannot be confirmed without DNA. The CDR3 has 14 residues. The V gene's germline CDR1 is MNHEY and CDR2 SVGEGT. CDR3 residues: CASSYTVGGTEAFF.

CDR3 region: CATSRDLGEETQYF. V is TRBV15 and J is TRBJ2-5. This CDR3 is 14 amino acids long. CDR1 and CDR2 from the germline V gene are LNHNV and YYDKDF (reference sequence).

V gene TRBV7-9 combines with J gene TRBJ2-7; the TCRdb D gene call, TRBD2, has no DNA to confirm it. This CDR3 contains 15 residues. The germline gives CDR1 SEHNR, CDR2 FQNEAQ (reference sequence). CDR3 protein: CASSSRTSGPYEQYF.

The CDR3 protein is CAISGGLPGDEQYF. The chain couples TRBV10-3 to TRBJ2-7; TCRdb's assignment of TRBD2 cannot be checked, as there is no DNA. From germline, CDR1 is ENHRY and CDR2 SYGVKD. This CDR3 contains 14 residues.

The rearrangement uses TRBV27 and TRBJ1-5; no DNA is available, so the TRBD1 call from TCRdb remains unchecked. Germline CDR1 reads MNHEY; CDR2 reads SMNVEV (reference sequence). CDR3 length: 15 residues. CDR3 amino acids: CASSPRTGGNQPQHF.

The J gene is TRBJ2-7, the V gene TRBV6-2 or TRBV6-3; TCRdb designates TRBD1, a call that cannot be tested without DNA. This CDR3 spans 11 amino acids. CDR1 is MNHEY, CDR2 SVGEGT, per germline. CDR3 in amino acids: CASRTGDGQYF.

The chain carries TRBV18 and TRBJ1-2; TCRdb names TRBD1, which stays unverified in the absence of DNA. This CDR3 is 15 amino acids long. Germline-derived CDR1 and CDR2 are KGHSH and LQKENI. The CDR3 region is CASSPTPGQNYGYTF.

The chain carries TRBV6-1 and TRBJ2-7; there is no DNA to check the TCRdb D call of TRBD2. There are 15 residues in the CDR3. The germline V gene encodes CDR1 MNHNS and CDR2 SASEGT. CDR3 sequence reads: CASSPHADSSYEQYF.

This chain uses TRBV3-1 with TRBJ1-1; TCRdb's D call of TRBD1 is untestable without DNA. The germline V gene has CDR1 LGHDT and CDR2 YNNKEL (reference sequence). The CDR3 runs 15 residues. Here the CDR3 reads CASSPNTGGGTEAFF.

The CDR3 sequence: CSAPWGIKRDGYTF. This rearrangement joins TRBV20-1 to TRBJ1-2; the TRBD1 assignment by TCRdb is unverifiable without DNA. The CDR3 has 14 amino acids. Per the germline V gene, CDR1 is DFQATT and CDR2 is SNEGSKA (reference sequence).

CDR3 residues: CASRFRALSQETQYF. The V and J genes are TRBV19 and TRBJ2-5; TCRdb reports TRBD2, a call that lacks DNA to check it against. The CDR3 contains 15 residues. Germline V gives CDR1 LNHDA, CDR2 SQIVND (reference sequence).

This chain connects TRBV9 to TRBJ2-1; without DNA, the TCRdb call of TRBD2 cannot be checked. CDR1 and CDR2 from the germline V gene are SGDLS and YYNGEE. The CDR3 length is 19 residues. CDR3 loop: CASSVGRLAGGRGLNEQFF. The whole variable domain, filled in from reference TRBV9 and TRBJ2-1, reads DSGVTQTPKHLITATGQRVTLRCSPRSGDLSVYWYQQSLDQGLQFLIQYYNGEERAKGNILERFSAQQFPDLHSELNLSSLELGDSALYFCASSVGRLAGGRGLNEQFFGPGTRLTVL.

J is TRBJ2-5 and V is TRBV27; TCRdb lists TRBD2, though no DNA is available to test this call. CDR1 is MNHEY and CDR2 is SMNVEV in the germline V gene (reference sequence). The CDR3 has 17 residues. The CDR3 protein is CASSLFSSGGALETQYF.

This chain uses TRBV15 with TRBJ1-2; TCRdb picks TRBD1, but there is no DNA to check that call. In germline, CDR1 is LNHNV, CDR2 YYDKDF (reference sequence). The CDR3 covers 18 residues. The CDR3 loop reads CATSGGTGTGMTNYGYTF.